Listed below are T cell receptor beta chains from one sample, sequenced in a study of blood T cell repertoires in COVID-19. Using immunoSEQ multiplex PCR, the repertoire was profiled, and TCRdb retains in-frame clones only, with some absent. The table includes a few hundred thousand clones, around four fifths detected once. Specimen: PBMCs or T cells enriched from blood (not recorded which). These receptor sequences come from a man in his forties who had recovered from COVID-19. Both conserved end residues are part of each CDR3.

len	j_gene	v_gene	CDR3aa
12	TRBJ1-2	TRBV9	CASSVGRGGYTF
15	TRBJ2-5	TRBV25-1	CASSAPPTGRETQYF
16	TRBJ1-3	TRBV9	CASSTRGSSSGNTIYF
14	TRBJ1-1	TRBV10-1	CASSVGTANTEAFF
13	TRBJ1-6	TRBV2	CASNAEGDSPLHF
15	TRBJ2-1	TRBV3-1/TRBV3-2	CASSLQAGGYNEQFF
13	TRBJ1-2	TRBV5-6	CASSQQGSYGYTF
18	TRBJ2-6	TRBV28	CASSSRRGNRSGANVLTF
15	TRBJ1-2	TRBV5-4	CASSLARLPQGGYTF
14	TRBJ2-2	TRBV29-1	CSATWLAGPGELFF
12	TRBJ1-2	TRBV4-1	CASSGRVYGYTF
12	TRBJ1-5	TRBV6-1	CASSEQNQPQHF
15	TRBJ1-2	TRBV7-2	CASSSGTGVHYGYTF
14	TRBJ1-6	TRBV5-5	CASSSDRGNSPLHF
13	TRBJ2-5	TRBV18	CASSPPETETQYF
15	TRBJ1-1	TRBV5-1	CASSLEPGRNTEAFF
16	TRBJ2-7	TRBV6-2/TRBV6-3	CASSPRGTNALYEQYF
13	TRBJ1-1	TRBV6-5	CASSYTRTAEAFF
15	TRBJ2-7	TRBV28	CASRGGGGRWGEQYF
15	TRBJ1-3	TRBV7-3	CASSLSGGNGNTIYF
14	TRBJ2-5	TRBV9	CASSGPSGGETQYF
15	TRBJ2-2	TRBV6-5	CASSQPGQNTGELFF
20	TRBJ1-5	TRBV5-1	CASSLAWGFAGMARGQPQHF
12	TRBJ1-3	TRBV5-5	CASGDRRDTIYF
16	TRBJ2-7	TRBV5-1	CASSPRTGGIPYEQYF
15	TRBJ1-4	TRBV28	CASSSGQAFNEKLFF
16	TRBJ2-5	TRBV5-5	CASSLRRTGRQETQYF
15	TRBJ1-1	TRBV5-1	CASSATGSLNTEAFF